This TCR beta chain originates from a study of blood T cell repertoires in COVID-19. As for the study in general: Samples came from the United States, Italy and Spain, spanning acute and convalescent COVID-19.

Authors' processing steps: Cell counts per sample came from amplifying reference gene primers. The assay was immunoSEQ multiplex PCR, and TCRdb's table has in-frame clones only and misses some. V, J and clone size are those of that table, while D and trimming were read from the DNA. This sample has 65,000 or so clones, with about nine tenths found just once. Trimming took off 4 bases at V and 3 bases at J, with 12 bases between the two ends. Germline values: CDR1 SGHTA, CDR2 FQGNSA. This CDR3 spans 14 amino acids. The sequenced material came from peripheral blood. The TCR originated in a human donor with acute or convalescent COVID-19. The donor label of this sample is uncertain. The V call is TRBV7-2, the J call TRBJ1-2, with TRBD1 as a possible D gene (6 bases). The CDR3 DNA follows: TGTGCCAGCAGCTACCAACAGGGAGACTATGGCTACACCTTC. Amino acids: CASSYQQGDYGYTF.